These 8 T cell receptor beta chains were all obtained from the same sample, sequenced in a study of cytomegalovirus exposure and HLA in healthy donors. PCR involved 60 Vbeta and 13 Jbeta primers. Sequenced by immunoSEQ multiplex PCR; TCRdb stores in-frame clones only, minus some. Among approximately 150,000 clones listed, roughly 9.4% were seen once. Sequencing was done on a sample of PBMCs. Source of these receptors: a male donor in good health and CMV-seronegative.

The chain uses TRBV5-1 and TRBJ1-1, with D maybe TRBD1 (6 bases). This CDR3 comprises 13 residues. The ends were cut back, 4 bases at V and 10 bases at J, with 17 bases in the middle. Germline V gene lookup returns CDR1 SGHRS and CDR2 YFSETQ. DNA of the CDR3: TGCGCCAGCAGCCCCAGGCCCTTACAGGGAGCTTTCTTT. This codes for CASSPRPLQGAFF.

The chain has TRBV7-3 and TRBJ1-1; D gene ambiguous. The CDR3 contains 14 residues. Germline-derived CDR1 and CDR2 are SGHTA and FQGTGA. The V gene lost 5 bases and the J gene lost 1 base, with 11 bases spanning the gap. The CDR3 sequence is CASSPGQANTEAFF. The CDR3 DNA is TGTGCCAGCAGCCCCGGTCAGGCGAACACTGAAGCTTTCTTT.

The sample holds one count of this clone. This rearrangement joins TRBV5-1 to TRBJ2-5; weak D call: TRBD2 (5 bases). The CDR3 has 16 residues. The germline V gene has CDR1 SGHRS and CDR2 YFSETQ. V was pared by 4 bases and J by 5 bases, with 21 bases between. In nucleotides, the CDR3 is TGCGCCAGCAGCCGACCTGCAGCCCGGGGTGCCGAGACCCAGTACTTC. This sequence encodes CASSRPAARGAETQYF.

This clone has a handful of counts. This sequence joins TRBV7-3 and TRBJ1-3; tentatively, D is TRBD1 (5 bases). The V end lost 2 bases, the J end lost 0 bases, and 11 bases lay between the germline ends. Germline V gene data show CDR1 as SGHTA and CDR2 as FQGTGA. The CDR3 extends over 16 amino acids. CDR3 region: CASSLGRGSSGNTIYF. The CDR3, as DNA: TGTGCCAGCAGCTTAGGAAGGGGAAGCTCTGGAAACACCATATATTTT.

The chain recombines TRBV18 with TRBJ1-3, with TRBD1 as a possible D gene (6 bases). The CDR3 contains 15 residues. Trimming removed 8 bases at V and 0 bases at J, with 14 bases between. Germline CDR1 and CDR2: KGHSH and LQKENI. The CDR3 coding sequence is TGTGCCAGCCTGGGGGCCTGGAGCTCTGGAAACACCATATATTTT. Translated, it gives CASLGAWSSGNTIYF.

The rearrangement links TRBV7-2 to TRBJ1-1, with D uncertain. The CDR3 consists of 14 residues. Between the trimmed V and J ends, which lost 0 bases and 7 bases, there was a span of 12 bases. The germline V gene has CDR1 SGHTA and CDR2 FQGNSA. The CDR3 here is CASSLADSPVEAFF. The CDR3 DNA reads as TGTGCCAGCAGCTTAGCGGATAGCCCCGTTGAAGCTTTCTTT.

CDR3 DNA: TGTGCCAGCAGCTGGAGGGGGGACAGGCGGCGAGGTGACACTGAAGCTTTCTTT. Encoded protein: CASSWRGDRRRGDTEAFF. This chain uses TRBV5-6 with TRBJ1-1; 8 bases match TRBD1. Germline V CDR1 and CDR2: SGHDT, YYEEEE. CDR3 length: 18 residues. V shed 3 bases and J 3 bases; nucleotides not matched to a gene: 16.

This clone was seen a handful of times. The chain is built from TRBV7-9 and TRBJ1-1; D possibly corresponds to TRBD1 (5 bases). This CDR3 has 15 residues. Trimming removed 0 bases at V and 1 base at J, with 9 bases between. Germline lookup yields CDR1 SEHNR and CDR2 FQNEAQ (reference sequence). In DNA, the CDR3 is TGTGCCAGCAGCTTAGCTCTCGGACAGAACACTGAAGCTTTCTTT. This encodes CASSLALGQNTEAFF.